These 25 T cell receptor beta chains came from one sample sequenced in a study of T cell responses to AZD1222 COVID-19 vaccine. Libraries were prepared by immunoSEQ multiplex PCR; TCRdb keeps only in-frame clonotypes and omits some of them. This table holds roughly 120,000 clones, around 88% found once. The sequencing here drew on peripheral blood, taken on day 0 of AZD1222 vaccination. These receptors were obtained from an adult in good health.

The DNA for the CDR3 is TGTGGCCGAACCCTGGGGGCCGCGGATACGCAGTATTTT. Amino acids: CGRTLGAADTQYF. This chain links TRBV7-3 with TRBJ2-3, with D possibly TRBD1 on 6 matching bases. This CDR3 contains 13 residues. The germline CDR1 and CDR2 sequences are SGHTA and FQGTGA.

On this clone: Within the sample, other DNA sequences also encode this same CDR3. The CDR3 here is CASSPGQNTEAFF. The CDR3 DNA follows: TGTGCCAGCTCACCCGGACAGAACACTGAAGCTTTCTTT. This chain links TRBV18 with TRBJ1-1; tentatively, D is TRBD1 (5 bases). CDR1 is KGHSH, CDR2 LQKENI, per germline. The V gene lost 3 bases and the J gene lost 1 base, with 6 bases spanning the gap. This CDR3 is 13 amino acids long.

The chain links TRBV7-2 to TRBJ1-4, with TRBD1 matching over 10 bases. CDR1 and CDR2 from the germline V gene are SGHTA and FQGNSA. The CDR3 loop spans 15 amino acids. J lost 7 bases, V lost 5 bases, and 7 bases had no gene match. Written as DNA, the CDR3 is TGTGCCAGCAGCGCCACCGGGACAGGGGCTGAAAAACTGTTTTTT. Amino acids: CASSATGTGAEKLFF.

V and J are TRBV13 and TRBJ1-6; 7 bases fit TRBD1. CDR1 and CDR2 from the germline V gene are PRHDT and FYEKMQ (reference sequence). V dropped 0 bases and J dropped 2; count of bases not matched to a gene: 4. The CDR3 runs 17 residues. The CDR3 bases are TGTGCCAGCAGCTTAGGCCAGGGGGGGACCTATAATTCACCCCTCCACTTT. It is translated as CASSLGQGGTYNSPLHF.

This clone was counted a single time. The chain joins TRBV12-5 to TRBJ2-7; 7 nucleotides line up with TRBD1. The J segment lost 3 bases and the V segment lost 7 bases, leaving 9 bases of the junction unmatched. The germline gives CDR1 LGHNT, CDR2 FRNRAP. The CDR3 is made up of 14 amino acids. CDR3 residues: CASAAGTALYEQYF. CDR3 coding DNA: TGTGCTAGTGCCGCCGGGACAGCTCTCTACGAGCAGTACTTC.

The rearrangement links TRBV5-6 to TRBJ2-1; 10 bases agree with TRBD1. Germline-derived CDR1 and CDR2 are SGHDT and YYEEEE. J gave up 12 bases and V 4 bases, and 4 bases lay outside the gene matches. The CDR3 runs 12 residues. CDR3 nucleotide sequence: TGTGCCAGCAGCCTCCGGGACAGGGGGCAGTTCTTC. This sequence encodes CASSLRDRGQFF.

This clone was picked up many times. The CDR3 sequence: CASSSQDTSFEQYF. The CDR3 DNA reads as TGTGCCAGCAGTTCGCAGGACACGTCGTTCGAGCAGTACTTC. The chain uses TRBV6-2 or TRBV6-3 and TRBJ2-7; D is perhaps TRBD1 (5 bases). CDR3 length equals 14 residues. V dropped 4 bases and J dropped 6 bases, with 16 bases sitting between them. From germline, CDR1 is MNHEY and CDR2 SVGEGT.

The V and J genes are TRBV7-8 and TRBJ1-5, with 9 bases matching TRBD1. Unmatched junction bases numbered 9, after V lost 5 bases and J lost 10 bases. Per germline, CDR1 SGHVS and CDR2 FQNEAQ. The CDR3 consists of 14 residues. This chain's CDR3 is CASSLPGQGVPQHF. For the CDR3, the DNA is TGTGCCAGCAGCCTCCCGGGACAGGGTGTACCCCAGCATTTT.

The genes are TRBV7-2 and TRBJ2-7; 7 positions agree with TRBD1. Per germline, CDR1 SGHTA and CDR2 FQGNSA. The V segment lost 3 bases and the J segment 4 bases; nucleotides outside the gene matches: 9. The CDR3 runs to 15 residues. CDR3 loop: CASSFRDSRSYEQYF. DNA for the CDR3: TGTGCCAGCAGCTTCCGGGACAGCCGATCTTACGAGCAGTACTTC.

This clone occurred once. This chain uses TRBV7-2 with TRBJ1-1; TRBD1 matches 7 bases. Germline V gene data show CDR1 as SGHTA and CDR2 as FQGNSA. The CDR3 is made up of 15 amino acids. The junction had 10 bases not matched to a gene; V was cut back by 5 bases and J by 4 bases. DNA of the CDR3: TGTGCCAGCAGCCCTACCGTATCAGGGGGCACTGAAGCTTTCTTT. Its translation is CASSPTVSGGTEAFF.

The chain couples TRBV11-2 to TRBJ2-2; no clear D. Germline V gene sequence: CDR1 SGHAT, CDR2 FQNNGV. The V gene lost 4 bases and the J gene lost 5 bases, with 5 bases spanning the gap. The CDR3 totals 12 residues. The CDR3 sequence is CASSSQTGELFF. CDR3 coding DNA: TGTGCCAGCAGCTCCCAAACCGGGGAGCTGTTTTTT.

CDR3 in amino acids: CSVGDRVPDTQYF. DNA of the CDR3: TGCAGCGTTGGGGACAGGGTGCCAGATACGCAGTATTTT. V usage is TRBV29-1 and J usage is TRBJ2-3; 9 nucleotides match TRBD1. This CDR3 is 13 amino acids long. V was pared by 4 bases and J by 4 bases, with 3 bases of the junction left unmatched. Germline CDR1 is SQVTM and CDR2 is ANQGSEA.

The chain carries TRBV4-1 and TRBJ2-5; 16 nucleotides agree with TRBD2. There are 18 residues in the CDR3. Losses at the gene ends were 0 bases for V and 2 bases for J; bases not matched to a gene: 3. Germline lookup yields CDR1 MGHRA and CDR2 YSYEKL. The CDR3 is CASSQDTGLAGGQETQYF. For the CDR3, the DNA is TGCGCCAGCAGCCAAGACACGGGACTAGCGGGGGGGCAAGAGACCCAGTACTTC.

The rearrangement uses TRBV4-3 and TRBJ2-3; no clear D. CDR1 and CDR2 (germline): LGHNA, YSLEER. Trimming cost V 2 bases and J 4 bases, with 13 bases left between them. The CDR3 is made up of 15 amino acids. DNA of the CDR3: TGCGCCAGCAGCCAAAAGACCCAGGCCCCAGATACGCAGTATTTT. Its translation: CASSQKTQAPDTQYF.

This clone has just one count. The chain links TRBV7-3 to TRBJ2-1; weak D call: TRBD2 (6 bases). The V end lost 0 bases, the J end lost 3 bases, and 15 bases lay between the germline ends. The CDR3 runs 17 residues. Germline assignment: CDR1 SGHTA and CDR2 FQGTGA. In nucleotides, the CDR3 is TGTGCCAGCAGCTTAACGTACGGGACTTCAAGCTACAATGAGCAGTTCTTC. This gives the protein CASSLTYGTSSYNEQFF.

The chain has TRBV6-1 and TRBJ2-1; 7 nucleotides agree with TRBD2. Germline CDR1 MNHNS, CDR2 SASEGT. With 0 bases clipped from V and 4 bases from J, the junction kept 0 bases outside the gene matches. The CDR3 is 14 residues long. CDR3 amino acids: CASSEAGGYNEQFF. CDR3 DNA sequence: TGTGCCAGCAGTGAAGCGGGGGGGTACAATGAGCAGTTCTTC.

The rearrangement uses TRBV6-2 or TRBV6-3 and TRBJ1-2; D unclear. V lost 2 bases to trimming and J lost 8 bases, with 15 bases between them. CDR1 and CDR2 from the germline V gene are MNHEY and SVGEGT. CDR3 length equals 14 residues. The CDR3 coding sequence is TGTGCCAGCAGTTACCCGGACGGAATTGCGGGCTACACCTTC. This gives the protein CASSYPDGIAGYTF.

The chain has TRBV13 and TRBJ2-5, with a tentative D call TRBD2 (5 bases). This CDR3 is 12 amino acids long. The V end was cut by 6 bases, the J end by 5 bases, with 10 bases between. Looked up from germline, CDR1 is PRHDT and CDR2 is FYEKMQ (reference sequence). CDR3 loop: CASSPSGETQYF. In DNA, the CDR3 is TGTGCCAGCAGTCCCTCGGGGGAGACCCAGTACTTC.

This chain uses TRBV7-3 with TRBJ2-5; possibly TRBD2 for D (5 bases). V was cut by 4 bases and J by 5 bases, with 20 bases left in between. CDR1 is SGHTA, CDR2 FQGTGA, per germline. The CDR3 contains 16 residues. The CDR3 nucleotides read TGTGCCAGCAGCTCTAATGGACCTATCAGAGGGGAGACCCAGTACTTC. Translation gives CASSSNGPIRGETQYF.

This clone was found a few times. The V gene is TRBV27, the J gene TRBJ2-3; TRBD2 aligns across 12 bases. Germline V gives CDR1 MNHEY, CDR2 SMNVEV (reference sequence). Trimming took 5 bases from V and 4 from J; bases not matched to a gene: 4. The CDR3 is made up of 15 amino acids. The CDR3 sequence: CASSASGGAADTQYF. CDR3 coding DNA: TGTGCCAGCAGTGCTAGCGGGGGGGCTGCAGATACGCAGTATTTT.

The V call is TRBV2, the J call TRBJ1-5, with unresolved D. Trimming removed 7 bases from V and 0 bases from J, with 10 bases in between. The CDR3 is 14 amino acids. The germline V gene encodes CDR1 SNHLY and CDR2 FYNNEI. This CDR3 reads CASTSGNSNQPQHF. CDR3 nucleotide sequence: TGTGCCAGCACGAGCGGAAATAGCAATCAGCCCCAGCATTTT.

The genes are TRBV28 and TRBJ1-1; no firm D call. CDR3 length equals 14 residues. Germline CDR1 reads MDHEN; CDR2 reads SYDVKM. V was trimmed by 7 bases and J by 10 bases, leaving 22 bases between them. The CDR3 sequence: CASTNPPAQPGAFF. The CDR3 region has the DNA TGTGCCAGCACCAACCCCCCGGCGCAGCCGGGAGCTTTCTTT.

The chain joins TRBV7-2 to TRBJ1-5; possibly TRBD1 for D (5 bases). Per the germline V gene, CDR1 is SGHTA and CDR2 is FQGNSA. V was clipped by 5 bases and J by 3 bases, with 17 bases between them. CDR3 length: 16 residues. The CDR3 region has the DNA TGTGCCAGCAGCGATCGGGCCCTAGGGGACAATCAGCCCCAGCATTTT. As protein: CASSDRALGDNQPQHF.

CDR3 in amino acids: CAIQPGLNEKLFF. As DNA, the CDR3 is TGTGCCATCCAACCAGGTCTTAATGAAAAACTGTTTTTT. The J gene is TRBJ1-4, the V gene TRBV10-3; no clear D gene. The V gene lost 8 bases and the J gene lost 4 bases, with 11 bases spanning the gap. The CDR3 is 13 residues long. Per the germline V gene, CDR1 is ENHRY and CDR2 is SYGVKD.

V gene TRBV6-6 combines with J gene TRBJ2-3; 12 bases match TRBD2. This CDR3 has 16 amino acids. The V gene end was trimmed by 4 bases and the J gene end by 3 bases; junction bases not matched to a gene: 5. Germline V CDR1 and CDR2: MNHNY, SVGAGI (reference sequence). The CDR3 nucleotides read TGTGCCAGCAGTTCCGGACTAGCGGGGCTAACAGATACGCAGTATTTT. It specifies CASSSGLAGLTDTQYF.